The rows below give T cell receptor beta chains drawn from one sample of a study of naive and memory T cell subsets. MiXCR, applied by TCRdb to the UMI-ligation and nested PCR reads, yields one record per CDR3 protein. Of 130,000 to 150,000 distinct CDR3 sequences listed, around 15% were seen once; the top ten hold around 0.14%. The source material was naive CD4+ T cells from blood. The origin of the receptors is a human donor in good health. Each CDR3 is given with its conserved first and last residue. D genes are given only for firm matches. A clone size is listed for some rows: how often the clone was seen (once, few, many), or a class if it is expanded.

D gene,V gene,J gene,clone size,CDR3 DNA,CDR3 protein
-,TRBV29-1,TRBJ1-4,-,TGCAGCGTTATGCTCCGGGGGGCGGGTGAAAAACTGTTTTTT,CSVMLRGAGEKLFF
TRBD2,TRBV5-4,TRBJ2-1,many,TGTGCCAGCAGAAGCGGGACTAGCGGGACGAACAATGAGCAGTTCTTC,CASRSGTSGTNNEQFF
TRBD2,TRBV6-6,TRBJ2-3,-,TGTGCCAGCAGTTACTCAGTCAGAAGCGGGAGTGTCGCAGATACGCAGTATTTT,CASSYSVRSGSVADTQYF
TRBD2,TRBV3-1,TRBJ2-5,few,TGTGCCAGCACCCCTTGGGACTTCGGACTAGCGGGAGATCAAGAGACCCAGTACTTC,CASTPWDFGLAGDQETQYF
-,TRBV18,TRBJ2-7,-,TGTGCCAGCTCACCACCGAATCAACAGGGCGGGCAGTACTTC,CASSPPNQQGGQYF
-,TRBV9,TRBJ2-1,few,TGTGCCAGCAGCGTATCGGTGGGGGAACTCTCCTACAATGAGCAGTTCTTC,CASSVSVGELSYNEQFF
TRBD1,TRBV7-9,TRBJ1-1,-,TGTGCCAGCAGCAGACAGGGGGCAGGCACTGAAGCTTTCTTT,CASSRQGAGTEAFF
-,TRBV12-3/TRBV12-4,TRBJ2-3,-,TGTGCCAGCAGGGAAGGTTCCACAGATACGCAGTATTTT,CASREGSTDTQYF
-,TRBV30,TRBJ1-1,-,TGTGCCTGGAGTCTAAGGGACACTGAAGCTTTCTTT,CAWSLRDTEAFF
-,TRBV2,TRBJ2-3,few,TGTGCCAGCAGTCGGAGAGGTCGTGAGACAGATACGCAGTATTTT,CASSRRGRETDTQYF
-,TRBV5-4,TRBJ2-3,few,TGTGCCAGCAGCCATGGGACAATTAGCACAGATACGCAGTATTTT,CASSHGTISTDTQYF
-,TRBV25-1,TRBJ1-4,-,TGTGCCAGCAGTGAAGGTCTAAGGGGTAGGGAAAAACTGTTTTTT,CASSEGLRGREKLFF
-,TRBV3-1,TRBJ2-2,-,TGTGCCAGCAGCCAAGACGACAGGCTCACCGGGGAGCTGTTTTTT,CASSQDDRLTGELFF
TRBD1,TRBV29-1,TRBJ1-1,many,TGCAGCGTTGAGGGGGACAGGGCCACTGAAGCTTTCTTT,CSVEGDRATEAFF
-,TRBV28,TRBJ2-1,-,TGTGCCAGCGGATTAACAGTTTACAATGAGCAGTTCTTC,CASGLTVYNEQFF
-,TRBV6-5,TRBJ1-1,once,TGTGCCAGCAGTTACCAGGCCAACACTGAAGCTTTCTTT,CASSYQANTEAFF
TRBD2,TRBV29-1,TRBJ2-7,-,TGCAGCGTTGGGATAGCGGGAGGGCGGTACGAGCAGTACTTC,CSVGIAGGRYEQYF
TRBD2,TRBV6-5,TRBJ2-1,few,TGTGCCAGCAGTTACTCGACTAGCGGGAGTTATGAGCAGTTCTTC,CASSYSTSGSYEQFF
-,TRBV20-1,TRBJ2-1,many,TGCAGTGCTAGAATTGCAACCGACAGTTACAATGAGCAGTTCTTC,CSARIATDSYNEQFF
TRBD1,TRBV2,TRBJ2-7,few,TGTGCCAGCATCCGGGACAGGGCCTACGAGCAGTACTTC,CASIRDRAYEQYF
TRBD2,TRBV20-1,TRBJ2-1,many,TGCAGTGCCATGGGACTAGCGGGAGTCACGGACAATGAGCAGTTCTTC,CSAMGLAGVTDNEQFF
TRBD1,TRBV6-6,TRBJ2-5,few,TGTGCCAGCAAATCGGACAGGGTAGGGACCCAGTACTTC,CASKSDRVGTQYF
-,TRBV27,TRBJ2-1,-,TGTGCCAGCAGTTTTCGGGGGGCAGGGTCCGTTGGTGAGCAGTTCTTC,CASSFRGAGSVGEQFF
TRBD2,TRBV7-2,TRBJ2-3,few,TGTGCCAGCAGCCTCCTAGCGGGAGTTCCAGATACGCAGTATTTT,CASSLLAGVPDTQYF
-,TRBV12-3/TRBV12-4,TRBJ2-7,few,TGTGCCAGCAGCCCGGCACTGTGGGAGCAGTACTTC,CASSPALWEQYF
-,TRBV12-3/TRBV12-4,TRBJ2-3,many,TGTGCCAGCAGTAAGAGGGAAAGCACAGATACGCAGTATTTT,CASSKRESTDTQYF
TRBD1,TRBV20-1,TRBJ2-7,few,TGCAGTGCTGTAACCCCAACAGGGGGCAACGACGAGCAGTACTTC,CSAVTPTGGNDEQYF
-,TRBV11-2,TRBJ2-1,-,TGTGCCAGCATCCTCGACAGGCGCTACAATGAGCAGTTCTTC,CASILDRRYNEQFF
-,TRBV10-3,TRBJ1-3,-,TGTGCCATCAGTGAGGCATGGAACTCTGGAAACACCATATATTTT,CAISEAWNSGNTIYF
TRBD1,TRBV20-1,TRBJ2-7,-,TGCAGTGCTAGCCGGGACAGGGGGACTCGCGAGCAGTACTTC,CSASRDRGTREQYF
-,TRBV7-2,TRBJ2-7,few,TGTGCCAGCAGCTCGGGGGACGGGGTCTACGAGCAGTACTTC,CASSSGDGVYEQYF
TRBD1,TRBV24-1,TRBJ1-2,-,TGTGCCACCAGTGACCGCCGACAGGGGGTAGATGGCTACACCTTC,CATSDRRQGVDGYTF
TRBD2,TRBV11-2,TRBJ2-5,few,TGTGCCAGCAGCGCATGGACTAGCGGGACCCAAGAGACCCAGTACTTC,CASSAWTSGTQETQYF
TRBD2,TRBV28,TRBJ2-7,-,TGTGCCAGCAGTAGGCAGGGTACGGGACTAAACGAGCAGTACTTC,CASSRQGTGLNEQYF
-,TRBV7-2,TRBJ2-3,-,TGTGCCAGCAGCTCCGCGGGGCAGGCCACAGATACGCAGTATTTT,CASSSAGQATDTQYF
-,TRBV5-6,TRBJ1-5,few,TGTGCCAGCAGCTTGGGAGGTTCGGGGGCGAGGAATCAGCCCCAGCATTTT,CASSLGGSGARNQPQHF
-,TRBV7-9,TRBJ1-5,-,TGTGCCAGCAGCATCCACGGGACTACTAGCAATCAGCCCCAGCATTTT,CASSIHGTTSNQPQHF
TRBD1,TRBV4-1,TRBJ1-1,-,TGCGCCAGCGCCGGACAGGGGAACACTGAAGCTTTCTTT,CASAGQGNTEAFF
TRBD1,TRBV29-1,TRBJ1-2,many,TGCAGCGTTGGACAGGGGACGGACTATGGCTACACCTTC,CSVGQGTDYGYTF
TRBD2,TRBV11-3,TRBJ2-2,once,TGTGCCAGCAGCACTTGGGAGGCGGGAGCTACCGGGGAGCTGTTTTTT,CASSTWEAGATGELFF
-,TRBV10-3,TRBJ1-1,-,TGTGCCATCACCTCCAAACGGGACGTCTGGGACGCTGAAGCTTTCTTT,CAITSKRDVWDAEAFF
-,TRBV3-1,TRBJ1-1,-,TGTGCCAGCAGCCAATTTCCGGTGAACACTGAAGCTTTCTTT,CASSQFPVNTEAFF
-,TRBV5-1,TRBJ2-7,few,TGCGCCAGCAGCTTGGCCGGACCCCCGCTATCTGAGCAGTACTTC,CASSLAGPPLSEQYF
-,TRBV29-1,TRBJ1-1,few,TGCAGCGCTTCAGGGTTCGGCACTGAAGCTTTCTTT,CSASGFGTEAFF
-,TRBV18,TRBJ1-1,many,TGTGCCAGCTCACCACGGGGGTCCACTGAAGCTTTCTTT,CASSPRGSTEAFF
-,TRBV12-3/TRBV12-4,TRBJ2-2,few,TGTGCCAGCAGTTACAGGGATGTCGGGGAGCTGTTTTTT,CASSYRDVGELFF
-,TRBV6-2/TRBV6-3,TRBJ2-1,-,TGTGCCAGCACGACAGCCTACAATGAGCAGTTCTTC,CASTTAYNEQFF
TRBD1,TRBV6-5,TRBJ1-4,few,TGTGCCAGCAGATTAGACGGGACAGGGTTTGAAAAACTGTTTTTT,CASRLDGTGFEKLFF
-,TRBV24-1,TRBJ2-3,-,TGTGCCACCAGTGACCCCCTCGGCCCGGGGGAGGATACGCAGTATTTT,CATSDPLGPGEDTQYF
-,TRBV7-3,TRBJ1-1,few,TGTGCCAGCAGCTTAGGGTCCGCGAACACTGAAGCTTTCTTT,CASSLGSANTEAFF